These 9 T cell receptor beta chains were sequenced from one sample in a study of patients and donors after allogeneic stem cell transplantation. MiXCR, applied by TCRdb to the RT-PCR reads, yields one record per CDR3 protein. The table shows about 400,000 distinct CDR3 sequences, with roughly 17% occurring only once. Sequences were obtained from blood, either unsorted or a sorted T cell fraction (not recorded which). The receptors originated from a human donor who was either an allogeneic HSCT recipient or a stem cell or donor lymphocyte infusion donor (not recorded which). It is not recorded whose cells these are; they may come from a transplant donor.

This clonotype has a handful of counts. CDR3 nucleotide sequence: TGTGCCAGCAGCAAAGGAGCAACAGGGGCGGCGAACACCATATATTTT. Translated, it gives CASSKGATGAANTIYF. The V gene is TRBV21-1, the J gene TRBJ1-3; the D call of TRBD1 is as the table states it, not checked on the DNA. TRBV21-1 is described as a pseudogene. There are 16 residues in the CDR3.

This clonotype was detected a few times. This chain joins TRBV28 and TRBJ1-4, with a weak D call TRBD1 (5 bases). From germline, CDR1 is MDHEN and CDR2 SYDVKM. The CDR3 consists of 15 residues. The V gene lost 10 bases and the J gene lost 4 bases, with 19 bases spanning the gap. The CDR3 loop is CATNRLDSFNEKLFF. DNA of the CDR3: TGTGCCACCAACCGACTTGACAGTTTTAATGAAAAACTGTTTTTT. The full variable domain, with the rest looked up from reference TRBV28 and TRBJ1-4, is DVKVTQSSRYLVKRTGEKVFLECVQDMDHENMFWYRQDPGLGLRLIYFSYDVKMKEKGDIPEGYSVSREKKERFSLILESASTNQTSMYLCATNRLDSFNEKLFFGSGTQLSVL.

V gene TRBV19 combines with J gene TRBJ1-2; D ambiguous. Trimming removed 3 bases from V and 5 bases from J, with 16 bases in between. This CDR3 region has 15 residues. CDR1 is LNHDA, CDR2 SQIVND, per germline (reference sequence). CDR3 nucleotides: TGTGCCAGTAGTATTTCGGTAGCCGGTGGATATGGCTACACCTTC. It encodes CASSISVAGGYGYTF.

This clonotype has ten or more counts. The chain recombines TRBV5-1 with TRBJ1-1, with D tentatively TRBD1 (6 bases). Germline CDR1 reads SGHRS; CDR2 reads YFSETQ. V was clipped by 8 bases and J by 1 base, with 12 bases between them. This CDR3 contains 13 residues. Here the CDR3 DNA reads TGCGCCAGTTTGGGGGCGGAGAACACTGAAGCTTTCTTT. Its translation: CASLGAENTEAFF.

CDR3 sequence reads: CASRRTGVDTQYF. In DNA form, the CDR3 reads TGTGCCAGCAGACGAACAGGGGTCGATACGCAGTATTTT. The chain carries TRBV2 and TRBJ2-3; 7 bases are a match to TRBD1. Germline CDR1 reads SNHLY; CDR2 reads FYNNEI. V shed 6 bases and J 6 bases; nucleotides not matched to a gene: 6. The CDR3 is 13 amino acids.

Regarding this clonotype: A much larger clone is a single base away; this may be a read error. The genes are TRBV20-1 and TRBJ1-2; D is undetermined. Trimming stripped 6 bases from V and 4 bases from J, with 12 bases between. CDR1 and CDR2 from the germline V gene are DFQATT and SNEGSKA (reference sequence). The CDR3 is 12 residues long. CDR3 DNA sequence: TGCAGTGCCTCCAATGAAAGCTATGGCTACACCTTC. As protein: CSASNESYGYTF.

This clonotype was observed many times. V usage is TRBV2 and J usage is TRBJ1-3; no reliable D call. Per the germline V gene, CDR1 is SNHLY and CDR2 is FYNNEI. V lost 1 base, J lost 2 bases, and 9 bases lay in between. The CDR3 contains 15 residues. For the CDR3, the DNA is TGTGCCAGCAGTGAAGAACAGAGCCCTGGAAACACCATATATTTT. Residues: CASSEEQSPGNTIYF.

This clonotype has at least ten counts. The rearrangement links TRBV5-6 to TRBJ2-5; D is possibly TRBD1 (6 bases). CDR3 length: 14 residues. Between the trimmed V and J ends, which lost 3 bases and 4 bases, there was a span of 13 bases. In germline, CDR1 is SGHDT, CDR2 YYEEEE. CDR3 loop: CASSSSGVGETQYF. CDR3 DNA sequence: TGTGCCAGCAGCTCGTCAGGGGTCGGAGAGACCCAGTACTTC. Together with reference TRBV5-6 and TRBJ2-5, the CDR3 gives the full variable domain: DAGVTQSPTHLIKTRGQQVTLRCSPKSGHDTVSWYQQALGQGPQFIFQYYEEEERQRGNFPDRFSGHQFPNYSSELNVNALLLGDSALYLCASSSSGVGETQYFGPGTRLLVL.

CDR3 in amino acids: CASTDRQGFLPDTQYF. The CDR3 DNA is TGTGCCAGCACTGACCGACAGGGCTTTCTACCAGATACGCAGTATTTT. This rearrangement joins TRBV12-3 or TRBV12-4 to TRBJ2-3, with 7 bases fitting TRBD1. This CDR3 contains 16 residues. J lost 4 bases, V lost 7 bases, and 14 bases had no gene match.